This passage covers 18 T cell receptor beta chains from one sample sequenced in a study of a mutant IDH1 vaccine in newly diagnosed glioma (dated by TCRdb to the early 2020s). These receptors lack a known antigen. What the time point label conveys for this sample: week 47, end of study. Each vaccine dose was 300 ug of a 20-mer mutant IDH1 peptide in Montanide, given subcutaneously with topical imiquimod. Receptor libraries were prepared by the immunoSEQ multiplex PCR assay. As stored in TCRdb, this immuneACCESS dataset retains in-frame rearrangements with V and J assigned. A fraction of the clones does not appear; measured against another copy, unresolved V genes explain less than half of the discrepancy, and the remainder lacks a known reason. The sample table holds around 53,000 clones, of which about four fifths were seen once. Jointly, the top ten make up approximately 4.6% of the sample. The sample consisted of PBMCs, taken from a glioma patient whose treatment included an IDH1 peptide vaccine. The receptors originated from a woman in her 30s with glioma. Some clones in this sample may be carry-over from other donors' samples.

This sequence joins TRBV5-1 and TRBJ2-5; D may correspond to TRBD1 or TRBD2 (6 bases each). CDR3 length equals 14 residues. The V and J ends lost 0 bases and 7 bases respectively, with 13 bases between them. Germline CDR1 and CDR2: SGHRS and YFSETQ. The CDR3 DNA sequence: TGCGCCAGCAGCTTGGAGGGGGGACCCGGGACCCAGTACTTC. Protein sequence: CASSLEGGPGTQYF.

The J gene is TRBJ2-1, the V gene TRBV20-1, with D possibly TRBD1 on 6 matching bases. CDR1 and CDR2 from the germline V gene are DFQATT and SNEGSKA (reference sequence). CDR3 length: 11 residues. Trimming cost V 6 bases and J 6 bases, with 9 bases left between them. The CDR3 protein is CSAEGGNEQFF. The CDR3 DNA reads TGCAGTGCAGAAGGGGGCAATGAGCAGTTCTTC.

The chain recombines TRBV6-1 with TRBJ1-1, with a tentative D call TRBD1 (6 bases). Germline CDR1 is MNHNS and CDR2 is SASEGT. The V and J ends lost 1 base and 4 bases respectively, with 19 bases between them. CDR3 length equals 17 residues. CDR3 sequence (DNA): TGTGCCAGCAGTGAAGACCCCAGGGACAAAGCCTCCACTGAAGCTTTCTTT. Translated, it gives CASSEDPRDKASTEAFF.

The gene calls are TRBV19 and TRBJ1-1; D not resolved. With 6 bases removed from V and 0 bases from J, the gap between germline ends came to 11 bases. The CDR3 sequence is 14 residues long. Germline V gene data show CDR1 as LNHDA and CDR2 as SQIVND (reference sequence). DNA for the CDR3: TGTGCCAGTAGCTTTGAGGTTATGAACACTGAAGCTTTCTTT. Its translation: CASSFEVMNTEAFF.

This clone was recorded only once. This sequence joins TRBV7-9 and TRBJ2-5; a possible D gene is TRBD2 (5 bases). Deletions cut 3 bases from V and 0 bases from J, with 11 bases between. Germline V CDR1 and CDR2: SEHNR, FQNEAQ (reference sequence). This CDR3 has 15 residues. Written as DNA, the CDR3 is TGTGCCAGCAGCTTTTACCCGGGGAACCAAGAGACCCAGTACTTC. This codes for CASSFYPGNQETQYF.

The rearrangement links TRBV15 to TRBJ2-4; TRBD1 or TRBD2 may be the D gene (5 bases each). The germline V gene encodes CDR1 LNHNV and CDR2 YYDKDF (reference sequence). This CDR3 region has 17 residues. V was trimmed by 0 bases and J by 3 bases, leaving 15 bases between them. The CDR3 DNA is TGTGCCACCAGCAGAGATTCCCCGAGGGGCTACAAAAACATTCAGTACTTC. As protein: CATSRDSPRGYKNIQYF.

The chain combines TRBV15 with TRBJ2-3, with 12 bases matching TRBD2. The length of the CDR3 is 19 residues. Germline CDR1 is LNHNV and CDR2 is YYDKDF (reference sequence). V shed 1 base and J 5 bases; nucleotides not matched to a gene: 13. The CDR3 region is CATSRAPPPTSGRRDTQYF. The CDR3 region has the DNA TGTGCCACCAGCAGAGCTCCCCCCCCGACTAGCGGGAGACGAGATACGCAGTATTTT. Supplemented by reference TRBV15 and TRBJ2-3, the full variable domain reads DAMVIQNPRYQVTQFGKPVTLSCSQTLNHNVMYWYQQKSSQAPKLLFHYYDKDFNNEADTPDNFQSRRPNTSFCFLDIRSPGLGDTAMYLCATSRAPPPTSGRRDTQYFGPGTRLTVL.

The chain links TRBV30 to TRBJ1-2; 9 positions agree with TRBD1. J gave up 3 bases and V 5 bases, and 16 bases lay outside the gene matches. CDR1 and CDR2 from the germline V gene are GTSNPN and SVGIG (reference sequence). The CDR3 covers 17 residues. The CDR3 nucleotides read TGTGCCTGGGTGCCCCTCTTACGGGACAGGGTTCACTATGGCTACACCTTC. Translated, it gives CAWVPLLRDRVHYGYTF. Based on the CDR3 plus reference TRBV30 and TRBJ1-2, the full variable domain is SQTIHQWPATLVQPVGSPLSLECTVEGTSNPNLYWYRQAAGRGLQLLFYSVGIGQISSEVPQNLSASRPQDRQFILSSKKLLLSDSGFYLCAWVPLLRDRVHYGYTFGSGTRLTVV.

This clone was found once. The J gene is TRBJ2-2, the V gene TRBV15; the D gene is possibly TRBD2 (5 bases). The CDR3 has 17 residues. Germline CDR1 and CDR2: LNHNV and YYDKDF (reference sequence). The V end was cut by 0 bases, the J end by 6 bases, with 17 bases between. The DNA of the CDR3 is TGTGCCACCAGCAGAGATAAGAAAGCGGCCTCCGCCGGGGAGCTGTTTTTT. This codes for CATSRDKKAASAGELFF. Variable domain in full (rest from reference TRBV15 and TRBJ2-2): DAMVIQNPRYQVTQFGKPVTLSCSQTLNHNVMYWYQQKSSQAPKLLFHYYDKDFNNEADTPDNFQSRRPNTSFCFLDIRSPGLGDTAMYLCATSRDKKAASAGELFFGEGSRLTVL.

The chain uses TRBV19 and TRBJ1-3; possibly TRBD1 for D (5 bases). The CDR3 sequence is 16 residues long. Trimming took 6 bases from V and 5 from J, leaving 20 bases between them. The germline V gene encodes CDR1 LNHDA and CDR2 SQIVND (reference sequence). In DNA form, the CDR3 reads TGTGCCAGTAGCCCTGGACACTTTAAAGAGAGAAACACCATATATTTT. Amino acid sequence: CASSPGHFKERNTIYF. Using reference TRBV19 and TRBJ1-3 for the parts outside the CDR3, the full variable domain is DGGITQSPKYLFRKEGQNVTLSCEQNLNHDAMYWYRQDPGQGLRLIYYSQIVNDFQKGDIAEGYSVSREKKESFPLTVTSAQKNPTAFYLCASSPGHFKERNTIYFGEGSWLTVV.

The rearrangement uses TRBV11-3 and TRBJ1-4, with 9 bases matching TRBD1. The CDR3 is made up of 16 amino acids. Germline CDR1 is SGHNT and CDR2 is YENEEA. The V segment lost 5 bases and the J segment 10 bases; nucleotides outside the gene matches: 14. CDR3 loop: CASSQRVGTGYGKLFF. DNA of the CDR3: TGTGCCAGCAGCCAGAGGGTAGGGACAGGGTACGGAAAACTGTTTTTT.

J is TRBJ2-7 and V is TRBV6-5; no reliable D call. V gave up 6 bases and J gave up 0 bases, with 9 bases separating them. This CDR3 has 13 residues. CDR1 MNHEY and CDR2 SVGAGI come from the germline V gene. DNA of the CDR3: TGTGCCAGCAGAGGCATGTACTCCTACGAGCAGTACTTC. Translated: CASRGMYSYEQYF.

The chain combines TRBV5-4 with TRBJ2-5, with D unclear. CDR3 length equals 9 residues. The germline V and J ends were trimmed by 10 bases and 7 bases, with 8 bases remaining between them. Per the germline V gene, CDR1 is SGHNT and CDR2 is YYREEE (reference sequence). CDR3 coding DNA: TGTGCCCGCGACGGGACCCAGTACTTC. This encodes CARDGTQYF.

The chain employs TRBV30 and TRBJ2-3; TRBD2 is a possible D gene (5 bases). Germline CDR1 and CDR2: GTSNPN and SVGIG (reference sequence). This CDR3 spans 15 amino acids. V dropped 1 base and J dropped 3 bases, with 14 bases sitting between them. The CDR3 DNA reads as TGTGCCTGGAGTGACCCCAGACGGGGTACAGATACGCAGTATTTT. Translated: CAWSDPRRGTDTQYF.

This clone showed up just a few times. CDR3 loop: CASSGDRVEKLFF. The DNA for the CDR3 is TGTGCCAGCAGTGGGGACAGGGTTGAAAAACTGTTTTTT. The V and J genes are TRBV2 and TRBJ1-4; 9 bases are shared with TRBD1. Germline V lookup: CDR1 SNHLY, CDR2 FYNNEI. Trimming took 4 bases from V and 7 from J; bases not matched to a gene: 1. This CDR3 has 13 residues.

This CDR3 reads CASSPLAGAVYEQYF. In DNA form, the CDR3 reads TGTGCCAGCAGTCCCTTGGCGGGAGCCGTCTACGAGCAGTACTTC. The rearrangement uses TRBV27 and TRBJ2-7; 7 bases map to TRBD2. Germline V gene data show CDR1 as MNHEY and CDR2 as SMNVEV (reference sequence). This CDR3 contains 15 residues. The V segment lost 5 bases and the J segment 3 bases; nucleotides outside the gene matches: 10.

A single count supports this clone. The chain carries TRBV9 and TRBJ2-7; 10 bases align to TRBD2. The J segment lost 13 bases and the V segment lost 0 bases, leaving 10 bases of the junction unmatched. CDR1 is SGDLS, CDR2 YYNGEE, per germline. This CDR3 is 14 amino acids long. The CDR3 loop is CASSVGDSGRPTYF. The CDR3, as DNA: TGTGCCAGCAGCGTAGGTGATAGCGGGAGGCCCACATACTTC.

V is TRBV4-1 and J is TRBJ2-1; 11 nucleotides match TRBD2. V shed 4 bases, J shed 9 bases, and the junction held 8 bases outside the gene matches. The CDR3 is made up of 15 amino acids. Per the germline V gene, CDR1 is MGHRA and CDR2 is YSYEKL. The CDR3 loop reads CASSRLAGGTGEQFF. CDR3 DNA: TGCGCCAGCAGCCGCCTAGCGGGAGGAACGGGTGAGCAGTTCTTC.